The 5 T cell receptor beta chains below come from one sample, sequenced in a study of cytomegalovirus exposure and HLA in healthy donors. Produced via immunoSEQ multiplex PCR; TCRdb's table is partial and in-frame only. The sample has about 100,000 clones, nearly 97% seen once. The sample taken for sequencing was PBMCs. These receptors originate from a woman between 18 and 30 years old in good health and CMV-seronegative.

The chain joins TRBV11-2 to TRBJ2-7; possible D gene TRBD1, 5 bases. This CDR3 has 12 residues. V lost 2 bases, J lost 5 bases, and 7 bases lay in between. CDR1 SGHAT and CDR2 FQNNGV come from the germline V gene. CDR3 in amino acids: CASSLSRDEQYF. CDR3 nucleotide sequence: TGTGCCAGCAGCTTAAGCAGGGACGAGCAGTACTTC.

The V call is TRBV5-4, the J call TRBJ2-2; D is perhaps TRBD2 (5 bases). The CDR3 has 14 amino acids. The V end was cut by 5 bases, the J end by 3 bases, with 11 bases between. CDR1 and CDR2 from the germline V gene are SGHNT and YYREEE (reference sequence). CDR3 nucleotides: TGTGCCAGCAGTCAGTGGGGAGACACCGGGGAGCTGTTTTTT. Translation gives CASSQWGDTGELFF.

The chain recombines TRBV14 with TRBJ2-2; a possible D gene is TRBD1 (5 bases). Trimming pared 1 base from V and 4 bases from J, leaving 16 bases between. Germline V gene data show CDR1 as SGHDN and CDR2 as FVKESK. This CDR3 comprises 17 residues. DNA of the CDR3: TGTGCCAGCAGCCAAGGGGGTTGGACATTGGCCACCGGGGAGCTGTTTTTT. It codes for CASSQGGWTLATGELFF.

This clone was detected once. The rearrangement joins TRBV18 to TRBJ1-5; no clear D. This CDR3 spans 13 amino acids. Trimming pared 8 bases from V and 3 bases from J, leaving 11 bases between. Germline V lookup: CDR1 KGHSH, CDR2 LQKENI. Here the CDR3 DNA reads TGTGCCAGCCCACGGCCATACAATCAGCCCCAGCATTTT. Amino acid sequence: CASPRPYNQPQHF.

The rearrangement joins TRBV18 to TRBJ2-3, with D possibly TRBD2 on 5 matching bases. This CDR3 spans 15 amino acids. Germline V lookup: CDR1 KGHSH, CDR2 LQKENI. V dropped 1 base and J dropped 2 bases, with 10 bases sitting between them. CDR3 protein: CASSPLRLATDTQYF. The CDR3 nucleotides are TGTGCCAGCTCACCACTTCGGCTAGCCACAGATACGCAGTATTTT.